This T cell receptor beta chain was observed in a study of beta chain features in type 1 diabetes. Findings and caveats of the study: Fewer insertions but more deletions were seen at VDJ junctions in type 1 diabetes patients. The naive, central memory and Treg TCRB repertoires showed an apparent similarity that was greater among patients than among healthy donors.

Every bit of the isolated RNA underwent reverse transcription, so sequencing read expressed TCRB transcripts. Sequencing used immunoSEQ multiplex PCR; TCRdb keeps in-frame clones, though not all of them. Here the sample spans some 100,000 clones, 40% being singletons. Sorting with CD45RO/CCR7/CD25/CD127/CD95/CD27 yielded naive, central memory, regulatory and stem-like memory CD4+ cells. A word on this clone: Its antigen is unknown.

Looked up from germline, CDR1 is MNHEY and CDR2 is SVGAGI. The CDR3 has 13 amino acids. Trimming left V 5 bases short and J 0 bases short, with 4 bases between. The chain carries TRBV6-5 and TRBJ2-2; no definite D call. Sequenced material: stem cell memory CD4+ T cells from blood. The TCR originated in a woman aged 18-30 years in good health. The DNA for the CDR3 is TGTGCCAGCAGTAAGCCGAACACCGGGGAGCTGTTTTTT. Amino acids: CASSKPNTGELFF.